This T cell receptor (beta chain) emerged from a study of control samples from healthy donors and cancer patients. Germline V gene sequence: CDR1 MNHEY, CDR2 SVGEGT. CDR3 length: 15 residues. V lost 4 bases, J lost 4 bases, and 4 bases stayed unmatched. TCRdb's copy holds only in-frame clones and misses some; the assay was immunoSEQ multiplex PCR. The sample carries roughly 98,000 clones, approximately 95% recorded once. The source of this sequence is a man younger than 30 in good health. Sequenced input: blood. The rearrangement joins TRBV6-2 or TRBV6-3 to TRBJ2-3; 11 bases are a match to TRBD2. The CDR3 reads CASSLTSGGSDTQYF. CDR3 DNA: TGTGCCAGCAGTTTAACTAGCGGGGGATCAGATACGCAGTATTTT.